The clone carrying this T cell receptor (beta chain) was seen many times. A single record per CDR3 protein comes from TCRdb applying MiXCR to the reads. Altogether 70,000 to 75,000 distinct CDR3 sequences are present, 4% being singletons, with the ten largest covering around 21%. This entry belongs to a study of T cell repertoires in cytomegalovirus infection. Sequenced sample: PBMCs. The source of this sequence is a human donor in good health (CMV status not recorded). Some clones in this sample may be carry-over from other donors' samples.

CDR3 in amino acids: CASSLIENSPLHF. DNA of the CDR3: TGTGCCAGCAGTCTCATCGAGAATTCACCCCTCCACTTT. The V and J genes are TRBV28 and TRBJ1-6; D is unresolved. V was clipped by 5 bases and J by 7 bases, with 9 bases between them. CDR1 and CDR2 from the germline V gene are MDHEN and SYDVKM. The CDR3 runs to 13 residues.